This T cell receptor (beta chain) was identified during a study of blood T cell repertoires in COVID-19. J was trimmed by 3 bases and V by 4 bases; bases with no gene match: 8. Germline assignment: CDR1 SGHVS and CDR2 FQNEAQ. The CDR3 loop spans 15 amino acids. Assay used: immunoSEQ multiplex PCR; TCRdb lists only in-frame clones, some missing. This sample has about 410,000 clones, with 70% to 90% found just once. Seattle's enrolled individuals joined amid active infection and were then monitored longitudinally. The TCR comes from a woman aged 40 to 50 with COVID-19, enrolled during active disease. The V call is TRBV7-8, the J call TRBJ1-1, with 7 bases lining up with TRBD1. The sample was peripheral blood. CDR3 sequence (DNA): TGTGCCAGCAGCTCGACAGGGTGGGGATACACTGAAGCTTTCTTT. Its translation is CASSSTGWGYTEAFF.